The 2 T cell receptor beta chains listed next were all sequenced from one sample in a study of technical replicates of blood from several donors. Here immunoSEQ multiplex PCR was the method, and the copy in TCRdb shows in-frame clones only, minus some. The sample includes tens of thousands of clones, 91% of them seen just once. Sequenced: T cells isolated from PBMCs. These receptors were collected from a human donor in good health.

V is TRBV28 and J is TRBJ1-1; no clear D. V lost 4 bases to trimming and J lost 2 bases, with 8 bases between them. Germline V gene lookup returns CDR1 MDHEN and CDR2 SYDVKM. CDR3 length equals 13 residues. The CDR3 DNA sequence: TGTGCCAGCAGTTATTTAGAAAACACTGAAGCTTTCTTT. Protein product: CASSYLENTEAFF.

V usage is TRBV2 and J usage is TRBJ1-5, with TRBD1 matching over 9 bases. This CDR3 region has 14 residues. The V gene end was trimmed by 9 bases and the J gene end by 2 bases; junction bases not matched to a gene: 5. CDR1 SNHLY and CDR2 FYNNEI come from the germline V gene. CDR3 sequence (DNA): TGTGCCAGTTCCCGGGACAGGGGCAATCAGCCCCAGCATTTT. It specifies CASSRDRGNQPQHF.